This T cell receptor (beta chain) was sequenced during a study of T cells in Graves' hyperthyroidism and ophthalmopathy. The CDR3 is 15 residues long. The V end was cut by 5 bases, the J end by 5 bases, with 19 bases between. Germline CDR1 and CDR2: PRHDT and FYEKMQ (reference sequence). Authors of the study amplified TCR beta CDR3 regions from RNA transcripts. The HTBI set primed first-round TCR CDR3 RT-PCR. One entry per CDR3 protein, called by TCRdb with MiXCR from the multiplex PCR reads. The repertoire holds 360,000 or so distinct CDR3 sequences, with about a sixth as singletons. The sequenced material came from blood. The chain is built from TRBV13 and TRBJ2-7; the D is unclear. The TCR comes from a woman in her 40s with Graves' ophthalmopathy. This CDR3 is CASSPRSYGRHEQYF. The CDR3 nucleotides read TGTGCCAGCAGCCCCAGGTCGTACGGGCGGCACGAGCAGTACTTC.